The clone carrying this TCR beta chain was recorded at least ten times. The antigen is not known. The source of the sample is a study of T cell repertoires in cytomegalovirus infection. J gave up 7 bases and V 4 bases, and 5 bases lay outside the gene matches. Germline CDR1 and CDR2: MNHEY and SVGEGT. There are 14 residues in the CDR3. Notes on the study in general: The cumulative frequency of public TCR beta families identified carriers of CMV plus the relevant HLA.

TCRdb called the reads again in MiXCR, with one record for every CDR3 protein. The sample includes some 300,000 distinct CDR3 sequences, approximately 8.9% seen only once; the top ten take 2% to 3%. The sample consisted of PBMCs. The clonotype comes from a human donor in good health (CMV status not recorded). Some clones in this sample may be carry-over from other donors' samples. This chain uses TRBV6-2 or TRBV6-3 with TRBJ2-5, with TRBD2 matching 11 bases. CDR3 loop: CASSSSGGPLTQYF. The CDR3 nucleotides are TGTGCCAGCAGTTCTAGCGGGGGGCCCTTGACCCAGTACTTC.